This is a list of T cell receptor beta chains from one sample in a study of blood T cell repertoires in COVID-19. The protocol was immunoSEQ multiplex PCR, while the TCRdb copy is restricted to in-frame clones and leaves out a portion. Of around 160,000 clones in the sample, 70% to 90% were seen once. The specimen sequenced was peripheral blood. The source is a man aged 60 to 69 with active or convalescent COVID-19. CDR3s include the opening cysteine and the closing phenylalanine or tryptophan. The D gene is left open where the match is weak. Expanded clones are given a class, and other clones once, few, many or no size at all.

TRBJ1-2 | TRBD1 | few | 15 | TRBV30 | CAWGQGLTLHYGYTF | TGTGCCTGGGGACAGGGTTTAACCCTTCACTATGGCTACACCTTC
TRBJ1-1 | NA | NA | 14 | TRBV28 | CASRPQGGSTEAFF | TGTGCCAGCAGACCCCAAGGGGGAAGCACTGAAGCTTTCTTT
TRBJ2-2 | NA | few | 12 | TRBV30 | CAWSPFTGELFF | TGTGCCTGGAGTCCATTCACCGGGGAGCTGTTTTTT
TRBJ2-1 | TRBD2 | NA | 12 | TRBV10-3 | CAMGTRGNEQFF | TGTGCCATGGGGACTAGGGGCAATGAGCAGTTCTTC
TRBJ2-1 | NA | NA | 14 | TRBV27 | CASYKQGSYNEQFF | TGTGCCAGTTATAAACAGGGAAGTTACAATGAGCAGTTCTTC
TRBJ1-1 | NA | NA | 12 | TRBV30 | CAWSNYNTEAFF | TGTGCCTGGAGTAACTATAACACTGAAGCTTTCTTT
TRBJ1-4 | NA | NA | 14 | TRBV2 | CASSLGQINEKLFF | TGTGCCAGCAGTTTAGGACAGATTAATGAAAAACTGTTTTTT
TRBJ1-3 | NA | NA | 14 | TRBV7-6 | CASSLGQPGNTIYF | TGTGCCAGCAGCTTAGGACAGCCTGGAAACACCATATATTTT
TRBJ1-2 | TRBD1 | many | 14 | TRBV7-2 | CASSPRGRDYGYTF | TGTGCCAGCAGCCCCAGGGGGCGCGACTATGGCTACACCTTC
TRBJ2-1 | NA | NA | 14 | TRBV7-2 | CASSATLTFNEQFF | TGTGCCAGCAGCGCAACTTTGACTTTCAATGAGCAGTTCTTC
TRBJ1-1 | NA | NA | 13 | TRBV9 | CASSVESGSAAFF | TGTGCCAGCAGCGTAGAGTCGGGGTCGGCAGCTTTCTTT
TRBJ2-3 | NA | NA | 13 | TRBV27 | CASSLPSTDTQYF | TGTGCCAGCAGTTTACCTAGCACAGATACGCAGTATTTT
TRBJ2-5 | TRBD1 | NA | 13 | TRBV10-3 | CAISERQGETQYF | TGTGCCATCAGTGAGCGACAGGGGGAGACCCAGTACTTC
TRBJ2-7 | NA | NA | 13 | TRBV5-3 | CARSRVPSYEQYF | TGTGCCAGAAGTCGCGTACCCTCCTACGAGCAGTACTTC
TRBJ2-5 | NA | once | 13 | TRBV20-1 | CSASSQGQETQYF | TGCAGTGCTAGTTCTCAGGGCCAAGAGACCCAGTACTTC
TRBJ2-3 | TRBD1 | NA | 15 | TRBV5-4 | CASSHGTGGEDTQYF | TGTGCCAGCAGCCACGGGACAGGGGGCGAAGATACGCAGTATTTT